This TCR beta chain was identified during a study of Tregs in tolerant kidney transplant recipients. Study information: Recipients received nonmyeloablative bone marrow transplants from related graft donors, with transient mixed chimerism. Study-wide points: Biological reproducibility was not directly addressed in this study. Tolerant patients' donor-specific Tregs expanded beyond overall Tregs, suggesting antigen-driven growth. For some patients, primers changed over time, blocking nucleotide-level comparison.

Generated by immunoSEQ multiplex PCR, the TCRdb table keeps only in-frame clones and is missing some. The sample lists 100,000 to 120,000 clones, 90% occurring once. Trimming cost V 0 bases and J 0 bases; bases outside gene matches: 4. This CDR3 spans 15 amino acids. From germline, CDR1 is GTSNPN and CDR2 SVGIG (reference sequence). With regard to this clone: Antigen unknown.

The material sequenced was CD4+ T cells from blood, taken before the transplant. The J gene is TRBJ1-2, the V gene TRBV30; 7 nucleotides line up with TRBD1. The source of this sequence is a human donor who received a combined kidney and bone marrow transplant. The CDR3: CAWSVRTGANYGYTF. The CDR3 DNA follows: TGTGCCTGGAGTGTAAGGACAGGAGCTAACTATGGCTACACCTTC.